This TCR beta chain was found in a study of brain T cells in children with intractable seizures. Findings of the study overall: Clones missing pre-surgery may reflect undersampling of that blood sample. Only CDR3 sequence similarity suggested viral specificity, without known HCMV serostatus.

Using immunoSEQ multiplex PCR, the repertoire was profiled, and TCRdb retains in-frame clones only, with some absent. This table holds about 80,000 clones, about 93% found once. Note on this clone: The antigen remains undetermined.

Trimming took 0 bases from V and 6 from J, leaving 12 bases between them. This CDR3 has 15 amino acids. Germline values: CDR1 MGHRA, CDR2 YSYEKL. Only cases whose brain tissue showed the highest T cell transcript signatures were sequenced. Patients received at least one anti-epileptic drug before surgery. The sequencing here drew on peripheral blood, taken at surgery. The V gene is TRBV4-1, the J gene TRBJ1-5, with unresolved D. This receptor was taken from a girl aged 2 to 10 with Rasmussen encephalitis and intractable seizures. The CDR3 bases are TGCGCCAGCAGCCAAGATCGGGGTTCTGGTCAGCCCCAGCATTTT. It yields the protein CASSQDRGSGQPQHF.